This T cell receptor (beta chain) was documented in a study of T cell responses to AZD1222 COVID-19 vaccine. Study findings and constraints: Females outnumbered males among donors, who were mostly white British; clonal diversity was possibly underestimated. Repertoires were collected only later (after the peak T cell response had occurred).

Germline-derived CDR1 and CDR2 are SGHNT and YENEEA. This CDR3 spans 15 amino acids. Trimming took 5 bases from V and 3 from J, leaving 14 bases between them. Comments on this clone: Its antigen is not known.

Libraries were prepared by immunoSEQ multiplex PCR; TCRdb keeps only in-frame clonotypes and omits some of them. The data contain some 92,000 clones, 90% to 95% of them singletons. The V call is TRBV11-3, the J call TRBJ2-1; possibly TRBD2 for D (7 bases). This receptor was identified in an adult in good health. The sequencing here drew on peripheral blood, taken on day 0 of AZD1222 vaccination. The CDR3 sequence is CASSLQGGLYNEQFF. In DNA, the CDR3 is TGTGCCAGCAGCCTACAGGGAGGGCTCTACAATGAGCAGTTCTTC.